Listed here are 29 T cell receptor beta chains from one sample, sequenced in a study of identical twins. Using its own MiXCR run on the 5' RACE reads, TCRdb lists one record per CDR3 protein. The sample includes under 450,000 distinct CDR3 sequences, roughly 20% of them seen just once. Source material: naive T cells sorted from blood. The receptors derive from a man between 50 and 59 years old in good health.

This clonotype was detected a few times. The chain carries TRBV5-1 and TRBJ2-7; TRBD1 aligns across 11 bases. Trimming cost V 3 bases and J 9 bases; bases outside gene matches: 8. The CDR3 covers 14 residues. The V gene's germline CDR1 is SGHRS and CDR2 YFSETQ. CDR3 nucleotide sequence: TGCGCCAGCAGCTCGGGACAGGGGGAGTTTGGGCAGTACTTC. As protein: CASSSGQGEFGQYF.

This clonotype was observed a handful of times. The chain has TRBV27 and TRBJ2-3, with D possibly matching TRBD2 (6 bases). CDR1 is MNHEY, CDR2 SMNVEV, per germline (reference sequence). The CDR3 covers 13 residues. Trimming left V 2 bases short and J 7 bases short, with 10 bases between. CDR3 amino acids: CASSLRSGHTQYF. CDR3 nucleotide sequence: TGTGCCAGCAGTTTAAGGAGCGGGCATACGCAGTATTTT.

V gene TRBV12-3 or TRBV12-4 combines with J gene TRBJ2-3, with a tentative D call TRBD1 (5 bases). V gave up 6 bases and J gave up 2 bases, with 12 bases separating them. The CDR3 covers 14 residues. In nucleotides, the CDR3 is TGTGCCAGCAGGATGACAGATCTCACAGATACGCAGTATTTT. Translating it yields CASRMTDLTDTQYF.

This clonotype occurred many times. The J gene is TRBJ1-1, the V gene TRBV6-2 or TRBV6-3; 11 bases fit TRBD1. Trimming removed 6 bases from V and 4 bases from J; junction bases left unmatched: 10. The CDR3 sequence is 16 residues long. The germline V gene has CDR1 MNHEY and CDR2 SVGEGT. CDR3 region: CASRLTPGQGGTEAFF. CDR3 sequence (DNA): TGTGCCAGCAGGCTTACCCCGGGACAGGGGGGCACTGAAGCTTTCTTT.

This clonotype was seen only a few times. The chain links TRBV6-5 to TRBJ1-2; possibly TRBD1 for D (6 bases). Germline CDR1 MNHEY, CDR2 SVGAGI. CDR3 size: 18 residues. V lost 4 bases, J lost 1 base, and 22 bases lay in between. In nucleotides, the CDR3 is TGTGCCAGCAGTTCCAAACCAGATAGTTGGGGGCTTAACTATGGCTACACCTTC. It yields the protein CASSSKPDSWGLNYGYTF.

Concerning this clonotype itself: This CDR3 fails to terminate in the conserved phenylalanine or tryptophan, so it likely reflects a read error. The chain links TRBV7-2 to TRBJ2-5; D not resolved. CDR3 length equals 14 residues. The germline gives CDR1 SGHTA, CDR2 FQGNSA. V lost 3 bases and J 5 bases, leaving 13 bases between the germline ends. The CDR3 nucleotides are TGTGCCAGCAGCTTGTCCCCTGTCGGGGAGACCCAGTACTCC. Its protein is CASSLSPVGETQYS.

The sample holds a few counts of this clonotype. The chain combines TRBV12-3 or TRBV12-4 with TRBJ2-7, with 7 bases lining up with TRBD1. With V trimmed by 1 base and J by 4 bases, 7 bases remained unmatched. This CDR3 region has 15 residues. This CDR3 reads CASSLVEGGRYEQYF. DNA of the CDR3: TGTGCCAGCAGTTTAGTTGAAGGGGGCAGGTACGAGCAGTACTTC.

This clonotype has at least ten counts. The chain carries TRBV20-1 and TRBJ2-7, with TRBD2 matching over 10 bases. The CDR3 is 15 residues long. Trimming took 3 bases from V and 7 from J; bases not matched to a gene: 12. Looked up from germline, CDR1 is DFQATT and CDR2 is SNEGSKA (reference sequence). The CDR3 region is CSARMVSAGGPEQYF. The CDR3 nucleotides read TGCAGTGCTAGGATGGTCTCAGCGGGAGGGCCGGAGCAGTACTTC.

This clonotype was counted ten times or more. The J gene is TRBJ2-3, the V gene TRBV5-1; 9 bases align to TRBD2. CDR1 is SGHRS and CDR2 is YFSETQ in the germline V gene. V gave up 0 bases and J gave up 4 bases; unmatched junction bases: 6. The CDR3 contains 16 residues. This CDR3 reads CASSLAEAGGPDTQYF. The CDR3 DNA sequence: TGCGCCAGCAGCTTGGCAGAAGCGGGAGGTCCAGATACGCAGTATTTT.

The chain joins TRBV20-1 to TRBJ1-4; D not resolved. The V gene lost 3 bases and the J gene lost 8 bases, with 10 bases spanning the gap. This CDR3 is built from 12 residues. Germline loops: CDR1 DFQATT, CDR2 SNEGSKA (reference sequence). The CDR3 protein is CSARAPGEKLFF. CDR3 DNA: TGCAGTGCTAGGGCCCCTGGGGAAAAACTGTTTTTT.

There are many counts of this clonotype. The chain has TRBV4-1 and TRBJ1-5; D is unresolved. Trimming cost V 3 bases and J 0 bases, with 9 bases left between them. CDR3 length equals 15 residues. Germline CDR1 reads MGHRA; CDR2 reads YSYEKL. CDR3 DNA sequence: TGCGCCAGCAGCCATGAACACTTTAGCAATCAGCCCCAGCATTTT. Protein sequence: CASSHEHFSNQPQHF.

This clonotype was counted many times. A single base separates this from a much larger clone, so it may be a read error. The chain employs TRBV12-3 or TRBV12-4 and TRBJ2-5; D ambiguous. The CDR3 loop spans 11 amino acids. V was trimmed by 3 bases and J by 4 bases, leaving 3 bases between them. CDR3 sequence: CASSFGETQYF. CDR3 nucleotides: TGTGCCAGCAGTTTTGGAGAGACCCAGTACTTC.

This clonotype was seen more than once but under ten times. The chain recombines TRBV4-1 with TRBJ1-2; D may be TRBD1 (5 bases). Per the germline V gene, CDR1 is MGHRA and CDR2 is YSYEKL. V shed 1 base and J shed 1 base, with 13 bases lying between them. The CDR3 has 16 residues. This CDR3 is CASSQVDDSGNYGYTF. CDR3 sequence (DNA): TGCGCCAGCAGCCAAGTAGACGACAGTGGTAACTATGGCTACACCTTC.

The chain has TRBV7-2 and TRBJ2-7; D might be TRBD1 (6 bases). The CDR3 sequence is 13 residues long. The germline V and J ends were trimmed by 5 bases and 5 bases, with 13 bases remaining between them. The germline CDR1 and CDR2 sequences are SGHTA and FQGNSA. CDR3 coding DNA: TGTGCCAGCAGCCTCTTACAGGGCGACGAGCAGTACTTC. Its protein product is CASSLLQGDEQYF.

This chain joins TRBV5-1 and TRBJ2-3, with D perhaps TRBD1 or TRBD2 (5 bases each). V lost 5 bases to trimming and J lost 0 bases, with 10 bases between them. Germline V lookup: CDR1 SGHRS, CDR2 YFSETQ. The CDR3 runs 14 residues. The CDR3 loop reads CASRGTLSTDTQYF. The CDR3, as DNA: TGCGCCAGCAGAGGGACGCTTAGCACAGATACGCAGTATTTT. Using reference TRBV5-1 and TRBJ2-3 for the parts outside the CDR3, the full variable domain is KAGVTQTPRYLIKTRGQQVTLSCSPISGHRSVSWYQQTPGQGLQFLFEYFSETQRNKGNFPGRFSGRQFSNSRSEMNVSTLELGDSALYLCASRGTLSTDTQYFGPGTRLTVL.

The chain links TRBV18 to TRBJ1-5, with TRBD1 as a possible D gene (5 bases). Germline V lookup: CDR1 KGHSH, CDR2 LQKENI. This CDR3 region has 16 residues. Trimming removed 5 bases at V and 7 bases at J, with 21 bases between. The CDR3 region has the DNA TGTGCCAGCTCATCCCAGGGCGGAGCGTATCTGCAGCCCCAGCATTTT. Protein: CASSSQGGAYLQPQHF.

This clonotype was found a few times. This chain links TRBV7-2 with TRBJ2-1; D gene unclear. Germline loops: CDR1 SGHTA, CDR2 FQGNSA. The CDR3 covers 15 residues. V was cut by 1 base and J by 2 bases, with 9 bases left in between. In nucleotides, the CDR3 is TGTGCCAGCAGCTTAGATTGGCTAACCTACAATGAGCAGTTCTTC. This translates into CASSLDWLTYNEQFF.

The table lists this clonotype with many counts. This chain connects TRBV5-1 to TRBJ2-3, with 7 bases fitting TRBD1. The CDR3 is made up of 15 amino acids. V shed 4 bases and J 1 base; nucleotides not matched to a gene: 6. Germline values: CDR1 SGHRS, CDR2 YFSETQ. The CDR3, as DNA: TGCGCCAGCAGCCCCCTGCAGGGGGGCACAGATACGCAGTATTTT. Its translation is CASSPLQGGTDTQYF.

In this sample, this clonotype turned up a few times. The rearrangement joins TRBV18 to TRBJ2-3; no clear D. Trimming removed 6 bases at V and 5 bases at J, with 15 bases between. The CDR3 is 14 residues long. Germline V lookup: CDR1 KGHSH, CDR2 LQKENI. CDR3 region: CASSPGPRGDTQYF. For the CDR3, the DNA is TGTGCCAGCTCTCCGGGCCCAAGAGGAGATACGCAGTATTTT.

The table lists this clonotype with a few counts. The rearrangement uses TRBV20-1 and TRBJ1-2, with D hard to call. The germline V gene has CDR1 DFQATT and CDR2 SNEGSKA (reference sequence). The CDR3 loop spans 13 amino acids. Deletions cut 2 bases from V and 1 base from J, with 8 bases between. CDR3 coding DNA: TGCAGTGCTAGACTCTCAAGTAACTATGGCTACACCTTC. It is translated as CSARLSSNYGYTF.

CDR3 region: CASSTGLAEGEDTQYF. CDR3 bases: TGTGCCAGTAGTACGGGACTAGCGGAAGGGGAAGATACGCAGTATTTT. V is TRBV19 and J is TRBJ2-3; TRBD2 agrees at 11 bases. CDR3 length equals 16 residues. Germline V CDR1 and CDR2: LNHDA, SQIVND (reference sequence). The V segment lost 4 bases and the J segment 5 bases; nucleotides outside the gene matches: 8. Full variable domain (outside the CDR3, taken from reference TRBV19 and TRBJ2-3): DGGITQSPKYLFRKEGQNVTLSCEQNLNHDAMYWYRQDPGQGLRLIYYSQIVNDFQKGDIAEGYSVSREKKESFPLTVTSAQKNPTAFYLCASSTGLAEGEDTQYFGPGTRLTVL.

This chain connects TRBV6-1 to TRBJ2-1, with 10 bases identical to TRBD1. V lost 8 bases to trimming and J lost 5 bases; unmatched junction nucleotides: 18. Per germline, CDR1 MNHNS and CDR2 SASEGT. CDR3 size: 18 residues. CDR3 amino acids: CASQRLLRDRGLHNEQFF. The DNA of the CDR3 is TGTGCCAGCCAGAGGCTACTTCGGGACAGGGGACTCCACAATGAGCAGTTCTTC.

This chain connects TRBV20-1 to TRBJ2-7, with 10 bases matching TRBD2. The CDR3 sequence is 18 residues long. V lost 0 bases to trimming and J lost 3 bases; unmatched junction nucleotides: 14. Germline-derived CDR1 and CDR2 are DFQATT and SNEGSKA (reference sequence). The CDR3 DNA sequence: TGCAGTGCTAGAGATTCGGGACCACGGACTAGCGGTTTCTACGAGCAGTACTTC. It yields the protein CSARDSGPRTSGFYEQYF.

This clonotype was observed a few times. Here the CDR3 DNA reads TGTGCCAGCAGTTACTCCTACAGGGGGACAGGGGAAAAACTGTTTTTT. Translating it yields CASSYSYRGTGEKLFF. The chain uses TRBV6-5 and TRBJ1-4, with TRBD1 matching over 9 bases. Germline assignment: CDR1 MNHEY and CDR2 SVGAGI. Trimming at V came to 0 bases and at J to 8 bases, leaving 7 bases not matched to a gene. The CDR3 loop spans 16 amino acids.

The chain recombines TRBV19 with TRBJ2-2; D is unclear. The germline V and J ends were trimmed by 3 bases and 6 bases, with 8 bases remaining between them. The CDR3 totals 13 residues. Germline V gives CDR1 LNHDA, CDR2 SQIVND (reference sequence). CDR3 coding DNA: TGTGCCAGTAGTATTTACGGTTCCGGGGAGCTGTTTTTT. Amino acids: CASSIYGSGELFF.

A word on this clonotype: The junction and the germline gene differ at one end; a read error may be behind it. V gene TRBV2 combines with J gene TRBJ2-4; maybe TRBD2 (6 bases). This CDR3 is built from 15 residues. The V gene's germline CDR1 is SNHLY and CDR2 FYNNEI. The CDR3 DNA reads TGTGCCAGCAGTGATGGCAGTAGCGGTAAAAGCATTCAGTACTTC. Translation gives CASSDGSSGKSIQYF. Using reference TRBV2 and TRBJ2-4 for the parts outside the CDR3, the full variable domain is EPEVTQTPSHQVTQMGQEVILRCVPISNHLYFYWYRQILGQKVEFLVSFYNNEISEKSEIFDDQFSVERPDGSNFTLKIRSTKLEDSAMYFCASSDGSSGKSIQYFGAGTRLSVL.

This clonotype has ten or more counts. CDR3 loop: CASSSGENEQFF. The CDR3 DNA is TGTGCCAGCAGCTCAGGGGAGAATGAGCAGTTCTTC. This chain joins TRBV7-3 and TRBJ2-1; D might be TRBD1 (6 bases). The germline V and J ends were trimmed by 4 bases and 7 bases, with 8 bases remaining between them. This CDR3 is built from 12 residues. Germline CDR1 and CDR2: SGHTA and FQGTGA.

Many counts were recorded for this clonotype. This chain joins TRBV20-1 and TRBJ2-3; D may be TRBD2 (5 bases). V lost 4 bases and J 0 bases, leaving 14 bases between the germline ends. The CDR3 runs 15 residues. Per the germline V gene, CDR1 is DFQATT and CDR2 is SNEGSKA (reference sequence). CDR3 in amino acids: CSATVRDRSTDTQYF. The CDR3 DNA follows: TGCAGTGCTACCGTCCGGGATAGGAGCACAGATACGCAGTATTTT.

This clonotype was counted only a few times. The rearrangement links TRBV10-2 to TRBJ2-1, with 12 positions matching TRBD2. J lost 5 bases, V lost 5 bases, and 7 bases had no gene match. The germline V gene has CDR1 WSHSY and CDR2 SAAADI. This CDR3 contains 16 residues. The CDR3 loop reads CASSHSSGGAHNEQFF. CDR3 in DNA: TGCGCCAGCAGTCACTCTAGCGGGGGGGCTCACAATGAGCAGTTCTTC.